The present T cell receptor (beta chain) was sequenced within a study of blood T cell repertoires in COVID-19. Study in general: Acute and convalescent COVID-19 specimens originated in the United States, Italy and Spain. T cells, B-cell-depleted T cells, or PBMCs supplied cDNA or gDNA.

J was trimmed by 4 bases and V by 4 bases; bases with no gene match: 13. This CDR3 is built from 19 residues. Germline lookup yields CDR1 LGHDT and CDR2 YNNKEL (reference sequence). Per the original data handling: Reference gene primer amplification gave estimated nucleated cell counts. Method: immunoSEQ multiplex PCR; TCRdb's copy keeps in-frame clones and lacks some. D and trimming come from the DNA, and the V and J calls and clone size come from that table. The profile covers 150,000 or so clones, with around 83% appearing a single time and around 13% taken by the ten largest. The chain couples TRBV3-1 (or the pseudogene TRBV3-2) to TRBJ2-1; 13 positions agree with TRBD2. The sequenced sample consisted of peripheral blood. This clonotype originated in a man aged 65 to 85 who had recovered from COVID-19. The CDR3 region has the DNA TGTGCCAGCAGCCCCTCCACAACCCCGACTAGCGGGAGGTACAATGAGCAGTTCTTC. Residues: CASSPSTTPTSGRYNEQFF.